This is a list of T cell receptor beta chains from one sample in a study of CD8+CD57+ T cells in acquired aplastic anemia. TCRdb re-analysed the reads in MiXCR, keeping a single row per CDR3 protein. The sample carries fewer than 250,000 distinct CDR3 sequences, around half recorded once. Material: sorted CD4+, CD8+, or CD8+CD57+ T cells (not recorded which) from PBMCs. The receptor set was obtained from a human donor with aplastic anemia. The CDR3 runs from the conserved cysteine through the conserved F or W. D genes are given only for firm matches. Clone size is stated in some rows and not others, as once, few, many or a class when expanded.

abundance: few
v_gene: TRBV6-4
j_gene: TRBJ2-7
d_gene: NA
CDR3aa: CASSLPGAAEHEQYF
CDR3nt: TGTGCCAGCAGCCTTCCGGGCGCGGCCGAGCACGAGCAGTACTTC

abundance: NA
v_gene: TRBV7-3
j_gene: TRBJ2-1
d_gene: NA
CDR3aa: CASSIEVYSEQFF
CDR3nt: TGTGCCAGCAGCATCGAGGTTTATAGTGAGCAGTTCTTC

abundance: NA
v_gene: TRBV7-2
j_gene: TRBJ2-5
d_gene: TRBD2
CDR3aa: CASTQRGEETQYF
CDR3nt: TGTGCCAGCACCCAGCGGGGGGAAGAGACCCAGTACTTT

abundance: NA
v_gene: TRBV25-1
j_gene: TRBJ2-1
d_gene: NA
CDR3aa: CASSESWAESYNEQFF
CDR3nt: TGTGCCAGCAGTGAATCGTGGGCAGAGTCCTACAATGAGCAGTTCTTC

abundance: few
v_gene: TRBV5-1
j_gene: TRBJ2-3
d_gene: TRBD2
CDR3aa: CASSLVRGGTDTQYF
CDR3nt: TGCGCCAGCAGCTTGGTGCGGGGGGGGACAGATACGCAGTATTTT

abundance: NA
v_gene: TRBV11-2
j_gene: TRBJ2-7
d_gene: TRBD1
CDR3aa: CASSFHGTVSYEQYF
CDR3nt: TGTGCCAGCAGCTTTCACGGGACAGTCTCCTACGAGCAGTACTTC

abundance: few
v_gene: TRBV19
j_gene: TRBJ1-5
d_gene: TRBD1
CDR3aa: CASSITGTGLSNQPQHF
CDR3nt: TGTGCCAGTAGTATAACCGGGACAGGACTTAGCAATCAGCCCCAGCATTTT

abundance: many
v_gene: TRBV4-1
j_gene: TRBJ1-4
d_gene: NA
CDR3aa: CASSQAKRFNEKLFF
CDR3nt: TGCGCCAGCAGCCAAGCGAAACGGTTTAATGAAAAACTGTTTTTT

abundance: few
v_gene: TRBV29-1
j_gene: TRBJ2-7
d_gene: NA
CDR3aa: CSVDVGGYEQYF
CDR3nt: TGCAGCGTTGACGTTGGGGGATACGAGCAGTACTTC

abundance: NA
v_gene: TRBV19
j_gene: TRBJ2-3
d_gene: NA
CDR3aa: CASSIDLKDTDTQYF
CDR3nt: TGTGCCAGTAGTATAGATCTGAAAGATACAGATACGCAGTATTTT

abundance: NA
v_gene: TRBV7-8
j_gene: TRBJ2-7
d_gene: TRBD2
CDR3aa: CASRAGGTYEQYF
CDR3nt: TGTGCCAGCAGGGCGGGGGGAACCTACGAGCAGTACTTC

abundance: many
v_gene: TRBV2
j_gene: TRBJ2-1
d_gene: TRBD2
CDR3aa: CASSDSGGAGGLNEQFF
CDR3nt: TGTGCCAGCAGTGATAGCGGGGGGGCAGGGGGGCTCAATGAGCAGTTCTTC

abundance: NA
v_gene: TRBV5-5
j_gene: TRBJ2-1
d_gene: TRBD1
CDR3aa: CASSYRQGPNEQFF
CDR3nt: TGTGCCAGCAGCTACCGACAGGGGCCCAATGAGCAGTTCTTC

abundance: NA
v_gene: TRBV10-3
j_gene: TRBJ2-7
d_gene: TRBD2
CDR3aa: CTIKAGEYEQYF
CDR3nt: TGTACCATCAAAGCGGGGGAGTACGAGCAGTACTTC

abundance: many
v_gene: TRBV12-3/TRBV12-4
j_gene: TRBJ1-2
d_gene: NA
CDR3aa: CASSFEGPNYGYTF
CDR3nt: TGTGCCAGCAGTTTCGAGGGCCCGAACTATGGCTACACCTTC

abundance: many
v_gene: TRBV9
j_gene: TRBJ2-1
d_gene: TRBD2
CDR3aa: CASSGGVSYYNEQFF
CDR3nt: TGTGCCAGCAGTGGGGGGGTGAGCTACTACAATGAGCAGTTCTTC

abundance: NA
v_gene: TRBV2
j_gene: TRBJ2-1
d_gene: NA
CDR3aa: CASSEQLRDNEQFF
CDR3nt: TGTGCCAGCAGTGAACAATTGAGGGACAATGAGCAGTTCTTC

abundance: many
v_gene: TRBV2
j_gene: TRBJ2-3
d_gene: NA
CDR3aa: CASPIPGGTDTQYF
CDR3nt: TGTGCCAGCCCCATACCCGGGGGAACAGATACGCAGTATTTT

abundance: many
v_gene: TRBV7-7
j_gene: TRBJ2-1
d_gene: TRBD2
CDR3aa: CASSLGTTSGGADNEQFF
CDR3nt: TGTGCTAGCAGCTTAGGCACGACTAGCGGGGGGGCTGACAATGAGCAGTTCTTC

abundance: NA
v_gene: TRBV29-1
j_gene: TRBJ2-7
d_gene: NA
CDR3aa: CSITRGYEQYF
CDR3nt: TGCAGCATTACTCGAGGCTACGAGCAGTACTTC

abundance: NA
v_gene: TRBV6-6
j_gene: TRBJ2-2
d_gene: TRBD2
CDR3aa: CASSYSWGGGNTGELFF
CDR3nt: TGTGCCAGCAGTTACTCATGGGGCGGGGGGAACACCGGGGAGCTGTTTTTT

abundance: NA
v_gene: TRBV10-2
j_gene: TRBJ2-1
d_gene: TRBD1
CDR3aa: CASRGTGGHNEQFF
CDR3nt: TGCGCCAGCAGAGGGACAGGGGGCCACAATGAGCAGTTCTTC

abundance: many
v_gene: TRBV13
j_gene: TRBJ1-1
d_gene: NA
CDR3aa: CASLWSNTEAFF
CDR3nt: TGTGCCAGCTTATGGTCGAACACTGAAGCTTTCTTT

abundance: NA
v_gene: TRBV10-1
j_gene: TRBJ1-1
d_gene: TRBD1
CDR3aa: CASSETGTGVTEAFF
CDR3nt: TGCGCCAGCAGTGAGACCGGGACAGGGGTCACTGAAGCTTTCTTT

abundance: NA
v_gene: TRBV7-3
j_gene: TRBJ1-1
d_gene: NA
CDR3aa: CASRSTAMNTEAFF
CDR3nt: TGTGCCAGCAGATCTACAGCTATGAACACTGAAGCTTTCTTT

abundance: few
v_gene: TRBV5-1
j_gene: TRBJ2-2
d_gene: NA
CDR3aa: CASSLALHHPVGNTGELFF
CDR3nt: TGCGCCAGCAGCTTGGCCCTCCACCACCCGGTTGGGAACACCGGGGAGCTGTTTTTT

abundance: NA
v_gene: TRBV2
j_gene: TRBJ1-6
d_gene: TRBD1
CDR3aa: CASRTGDSPLHF
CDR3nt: TGTGCCAGCAGGACAGGGGATTCACCCCTCCACTTT

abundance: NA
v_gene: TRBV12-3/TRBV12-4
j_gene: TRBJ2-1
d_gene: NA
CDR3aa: CASSDLGTSYNEQFF
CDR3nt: TGTGCCAGCAGTGACCTTGGGACCTCCTACAATGAGCAGTTCTTC

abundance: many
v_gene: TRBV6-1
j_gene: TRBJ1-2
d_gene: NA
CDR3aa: CASGIQGVRGYTF
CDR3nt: TGTGCCAGCGGAATACAGGGAGTGCGGGGCTACACCTTC

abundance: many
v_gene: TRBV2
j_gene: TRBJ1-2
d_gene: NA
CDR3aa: CASSRTQNPNYGYTF
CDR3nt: TGTGCCAGCAGCCGGACCCAAAACCCTAACTATGGCTACACCTTC

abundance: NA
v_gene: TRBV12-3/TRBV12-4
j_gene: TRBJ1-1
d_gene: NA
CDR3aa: CASSSLRGPRGGDTEAFF
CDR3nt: TGTGCCAGCAGCAGTTTACGCGGCCCCAGGGGAGGGGACACTGAAGCTTTCTTT

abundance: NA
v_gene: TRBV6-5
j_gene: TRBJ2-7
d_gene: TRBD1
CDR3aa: CASTSGTGESEQYF
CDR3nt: TGTGCCAGCACCTCCGGGACAGGAGAGTCCGAGCAGTACTTC

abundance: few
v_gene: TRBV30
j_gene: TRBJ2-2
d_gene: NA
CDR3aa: CAWNLGSNTGELFF
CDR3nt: TGTGCCTGGAATCTGGGATCGAACACCGGGGAGCTGTTTTTT

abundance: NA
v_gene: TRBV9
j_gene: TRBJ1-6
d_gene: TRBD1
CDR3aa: CASSPEPGQDHNSPLHF
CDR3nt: TGTGCCAGCAGCCCCGAACCGGGACAGGATCATAATTCACCCCTCCACTTT

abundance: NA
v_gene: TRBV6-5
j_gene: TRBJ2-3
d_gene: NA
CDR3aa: CASSYSRRASEGDTQYF
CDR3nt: TGTGCCAGCAGTTACTCGAGGCGGGCGAGTGAGGGTGATACGCAGTATTTT

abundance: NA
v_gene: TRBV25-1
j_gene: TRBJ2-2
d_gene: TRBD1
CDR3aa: CASGTGANTGELFF
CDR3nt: TGTGCCAGCGGGACAGGGGCGAACACCGGGGAGCTGTTTTTT

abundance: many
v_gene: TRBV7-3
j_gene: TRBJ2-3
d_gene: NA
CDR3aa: CASSFTGGTGDTQYF
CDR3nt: TGTGCCAGCAGCTTTACTGGGGGAACCGGGGATACGCAGTATTTT

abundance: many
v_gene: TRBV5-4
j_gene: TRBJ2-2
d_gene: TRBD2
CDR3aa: CASSLEAGGTGELFF
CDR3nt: TGTGCCAGCAGCTTGGAGGCGGGAGGGACCGGGGAGCTGTTTTTT

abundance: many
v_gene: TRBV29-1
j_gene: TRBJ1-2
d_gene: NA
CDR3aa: CSVDTETGYGYTF
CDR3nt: TGCAGCGTTGATACGGAAACAGGGTATGGCTACACCTTC

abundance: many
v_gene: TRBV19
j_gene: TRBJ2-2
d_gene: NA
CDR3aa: CASSTHSGTANTGELFF
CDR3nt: TGTGCCAGTAGTACCCATAGCGGGACAGCGAACACCGGGGAGCTGTTTTTT

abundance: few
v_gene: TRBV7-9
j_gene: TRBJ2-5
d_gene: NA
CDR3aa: CASSFSDGETQYF
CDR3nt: TGTGCCAGCAGTTTCTCGGACGGGGAGACCCAGTACTTC